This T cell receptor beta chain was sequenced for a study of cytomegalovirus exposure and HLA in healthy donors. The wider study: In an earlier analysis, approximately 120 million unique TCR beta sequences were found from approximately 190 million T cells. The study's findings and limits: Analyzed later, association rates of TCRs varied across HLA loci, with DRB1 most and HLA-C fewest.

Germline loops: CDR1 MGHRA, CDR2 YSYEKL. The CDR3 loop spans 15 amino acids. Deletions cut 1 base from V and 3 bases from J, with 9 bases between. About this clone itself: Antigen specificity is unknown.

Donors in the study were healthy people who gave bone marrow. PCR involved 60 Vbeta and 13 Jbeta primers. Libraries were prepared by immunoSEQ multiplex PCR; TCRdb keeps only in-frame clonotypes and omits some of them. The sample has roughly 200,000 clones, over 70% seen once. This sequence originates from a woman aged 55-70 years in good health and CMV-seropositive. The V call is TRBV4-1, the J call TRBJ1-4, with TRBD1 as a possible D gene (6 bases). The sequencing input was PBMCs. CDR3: CASSQGAGANEKLFF. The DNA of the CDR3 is TGCGCCAGCAGCCAAGGTGCAGGGGCTAATGAAAAACTGTTTTTT.